These 11 T cell receptor beta chains came from one sample sequenced in a study of cytomegalovirus exposure and HLA in healthy donors. TCRdb's copy holds only in-frame clones and misses some; the assay was immunoSEQ multiplex PCR. The top ten hold roughly 0.82% of the sample, which has under 100,000 clones, about 96% seen once. Material: PBMCs. Source of these receptors: a man aged 18 to 29 in good health and CMV-seronegative.

This chain uses TRBV29-1 with TRBJ1-5, with TRBD1 as a possible D gene (5 bases). The CDR3 has 13 residues. V was pared by 6 bases and J by 2 bases, with 11 bases between. Germline assignment: CDR1 SQVTM and CDR2 ANQGSEA. CDR3 DNA sequence: TGCAGCGTGACCCAGGGTGGCAATCAGCCCCAGCATTTT. Its protein product is CSVTQGGNQPQHF.

CDR3 protein: CASSPLTANTEAFF. CDR3 sequence (DNA): TGTGCCAGCAGCCCTCTTACAGCGAACACTGAAGCTTTCTTT. The J gene is TRBJ1-1, the V gene TRBV5-8; unclear D gene. V lost 4 bases to trimming and J lost 1 base, with 11 bases between them. The germline gives CDR1 SGHTS, CDR2 YDEGEE. The CDR3 length is 14 residues.

This chain connects TRBV2 to TRBJ2-7; possible D gene TRBD1, 6 bases. CDR3 length: 15 residues. Trimming took off 4 bases at V and 2 bases at J, with 15 bases between the two ends. The germline CDR1 and CDR2 sequences are SNHLY and FYNNEI. CDR3 bases: TGTGCCAGCAGTGCCCTCGTGGGGGCCACCTACGAGCAGTACTTC. It yields the protein CASSALVGATYEQYF.

V is TRBV5-1 and J is TRBJ2-5; the match to TRBD2 covers 11 bases. V gave up 4 bases and J gave up 5 bases; unmatched junction bases: 10. The CDR3 has 16 amino acids. CDR1 is SGHRS, CDR2 YFSETQ, per germline. CDR3 coding DNA: TGCGCCAGCAGCCGGGGTAGCGGGAGGGCCGGTGAGACCCAGTACTTC. Its protein product is CASSRGSGRAGETQYF.

This chain joins TRBV6-5 and TRBJ2-1, with D maybe TRBD2 (6 bases). The CDR3 has 16 residues. The germline V and J ends were trimmed by 0 bases and 6 bases, with 15 bases remaining between them. Germline CDR1 MNHEY, CDR2 SVGAGI. The CDR3 loop is CASSYSSTGVRNEQFF. The CDR3 coding sequence is TGTGCCAGCAGTTACTCGAGCACGGGAGTTCGCAATGAGCAGTTCTTC.

V is TRBV6-1 and J is TRBJ1-1, with D possibly being TRBD1 (5 bases). In germline, CDR1 is MNHNS, CDR2 SASEGT. CDR3 length equals 14 residues. V was trimmed by 6 bases and J by 4 bases, leaving 15 bases between them. CDR3: CASSRGRGGTEAFF. CDR3 nucleotides: TGTGCCAGCAGCAGAGGGAGGGGAGGCACTGAAGCTTTCTTT.

This rearrangement joins TRBV18 to TRBJ2-3; D not certain. The CDR3 sequence is 14 residues long. V was trimmed by 0 bases and J by 2 bases, leaving 6 bases between them. Germline loops: CDR1 KGHSH, CDR2 LQKENI. Here the CDR3 reads CASSPPENTDTQYF. As DNA, the CDR3 is TGTGCCAGCTCACCACCAGAGAACACAGATACGCAGTATTTT.

This clone was observed a handful of times. V and J are TRBV5-1 and TRBJ2-1, with 8 positions matching TRBD1. Germline-derived CDR1 and CDR2 are SGHRS and YFSETQ. V gave up 4 bases and J gave up 3 bases; unmatched junction bases: 6. The length of the CDR3 is 15 residues. The CDR3 loop is CASSLRTGYYNEQFF. CDR3 DNA: TGCGCCAGCAGCCTGCGGACAGGGTACTACAATGAGCAGTTCTTC.

The genes are TRBV28 and TRBJ1-2, with D unclear. The germline V and J ends were trimmed by 6 bases and 4 bases, with 12 bases remaining between them. Germline CDR1 is MDHEN and CDR2 is SYDVKM. The CDR3 contains 13 residues. CDR3 DNA sequence: TGTGCCAGCAGCCCGGGTTTTGGCTATGGCTACACCTTC. As protein: CASSPGFGYGYTF.

The rearrangement joins TRBV19 to TRBJ2-5, with 15 bases aligning to TRBD2. Germline CDR1 LNHDA, CDR2 SQIVND (reference sequence). The V and J ends lost 5 bases and 3 bases, in that order; junction bases with no gene match: 4. The CDR3 runs 16 residues. The CDR3 protein is CASSAGLAGGEETQYF. The CDR3, as DNA: TGTGCCAGTAGTGCCGGACTAGCGGGAGGGGAAGAGACCCAGTACTTC.

The J gene is TRBJ2-1, the V gene TRBV29-1, with TRBD2 as a possible D gene (5 bases). The CDR3 length is 12 residues. Germline lookup yields CDR1 SQVTM and CDR2 ANQGSEA. Trimming cost V 7 bases and J 13 bases, with 20 bases left between them. The CDR3 reads CSAAGGPPLQFF. The CDR3 nucleotides are TGCAGCGCCGCGGGTGGGCCCCCACTACAGTTCTTC.